The present T cell receptor beta chain was sequenced within a study of T cell repertoires in cytomegalovirus infection. Overall study results and limits: HLA-C-restricted CMV clonotypes gave the most frequent clonotype in two of eight donors.

TCRdb reprocessed the reads with MiXCR, giving one entry per CDR3 protein. The profile shows about 450,000 distinct CDR3 sequences, about 33% of them singletons. This clonotype was observed a few times. Its antigen is still unknown. Sequencing used PBMCs. This TCR derives from a human donor in good health (CMV status not recorded). Some clones in this sample may be carry-over from other donors' samples.

CDR3 sequence: CASSFSGPGANVLTF. The CDR3 DNA sequence: TGTGCCAGCAGTTTTTCGGGGCCTGGGGCCAACGTCCTGACTTTC. The rearrangement uses TRBV12-3 or TRBV12-4 and TRBJ2-6; either TRBD1 or TRBD2 may supply D (5 bases each). Trimming pared 3 bases from V and 2 bases from J, leaving 8 bases between. The CDR3 totals 15 residues.